A single sample gave rise to the 17 T cell receptor beta chains below, sequenced in a study of T cell responses to AZD1222 COVID-19 vaccine. TCRdb's copy holds only in-frame clones and misses some; the assay was immunoSEQ multiplex PCR. The table lists roughly 93,000 clones, just under 90% of them singletons. Specimen: peripheral blood, collected on day 0 of MenACWY control vaccination. These receptors were taken from an adult in good health.

The rearrangement links TRBV29-1 to TRBJ1-2, with D perhaps matching TRBD1 (5 bases). Germline CDR1 reads SQVTM; CDR2 reads ANQGSEA. V was clipped by 6 bases and J by 0 bases, with 14 bases between them. The CDR3 loop spans 14 amino acids. Here the CDR3 DNA reads TGCAGCGTACGACAGTACGCGTCTAACTATGGCTACACCTTC. Its translation: CSVRQYASNYGYTF.

This chain connects TRBV18 to TRBJ2-7; 9 nucleotides line up with TRBD1. The V gene end was trimmed by 4 bases and the J gene end by 2 bases; junction bases not matched to a gene: 0. The germline V gene has CDR1 KGHSH and CDR2 LQKENI. The CDR3 has 13 residues. The DNA for the CDR3 is TGTGCCAGCTCACGGACAGGGGCCTACGAGCAGTACTTC. Encoded protein: CASSRTGAYEQYF.

The CDR3 bases are TGTGCCAGTAGCGATGCGGGGAGAAACACTGAAGCTTTCTTT. As protein: CASSDAGRNTEAFF. The chain links TRBV19 to TRBJ1-1; D unclear. Germline lookup yields CDR1 LNHDA and CDR2 SQIVND (reference sequence). Trimming cost V 6 bases and J 2 bases, with 13 bases left between them. The CDR3 totals 14 residues. Drawing the rest from reference TRBV19 and TRBJ1-1, the complete variable domain is DGGITQSPKYLFRKEGQNVTLSCEQNLNHDAMYWYRQDPGQGLRLIYYSQIVNDFQKGDIAEGYSVSREKKESFPLTVTSAQKNPTAFYLCASSDAGRNTEAFFGQGTRLTVV.

This chain uses TRBV4-3 with TRBJ2-1; TRBD2 matches at 14 bases. Per germline, CDR1 LGHNA and CDR2 YSLEER. Losses at the gene ends were 1 base for V and 4 bases for J; bases not matched to a gene: 0. The CDR3 consists of 16 residues. The CDR3 protein is CASSQGTSGGYNEQFF. The CDR3 nucleotides read TGCGCCAGCAGCCAAGGGACTAGCGGGGGGTACAATGAGCAGTTCTTC.

CDR3 loop: CASSLAGQGTNEQFF. The DNA of the CDR3 is TGTGCCAGCAGCTTAGCAGGACAGGGAACCAATGAGCAGTTCTTC. This sequence joins TRBV7-2 and TRBJ2-1; 8 bases fit TRBD1. The CDR3 consists of 15 residues. Trimming at V came to 0 bases and at J to 6 bases, leaving 4 bases not matched to a gene. Germline CDR1 and CDR2: SGHTA and FQGNSA.

The chain recombines TRBV24-1 with TRBJ1-1, with unresolved D. The CDR3 is 12 amino acids. Trimming left V 5 bases short and J 4 bases short, with 7 bases between. In germline, CDR1 is KGHDR, CDR2 SFDVKD. CDR3 in amino acids: CATSGGSTEAFF. The CDR3, as DNA: TGTGCCACCAGTGGAGGTAGCACTGAAGCTTTCTTT.

The rearrangement uses TRBV2 and TRBJ2-1, with unresolved D. There are 11 residues in the CDR3. The V end lost 5 bases, the J end lost 7 bases, and 6 bases lay between the germline ends. Germline V gives CDR1 SNHLY, CDR2 FYNNEI. The CDR3 bases are TGTGCCAGCAGTACAGAAAATGAGCAGTTCTTC. This codes for CASSTENEQFF.

The chain employs TRBV4-1 and TRBJ1-2; D uncertain. The CDR3 contains 15 residues. Germline CDR1 reads MGHRA; CDR2 reads YSYEKL. V was shortened by 0 bases and J by 12 bases, with 20 bases between the two germline ends. The CDR3 nucleotides are TGCGCCAGCAGCCAAGATCAGTTCGGGCAGACTCAAAACACCTTC. This encodes CASSQDQFGQTQNTF.

V is TRBV4-1 and J is TRBJ2-1; D is unclear. CDR1 and CDR2 from the germline V gene are MGHRA and YSYEKL. Trimming took 4 bases from V and 6 from J, leaving 10 bases between them. This CDR3 has 13 residues. This CDR3 reads CASSLNLGNEQFF. In DNA, the CDR3 is TGCGCCAGCAGCCTGAACCTCGGCAATGAGCAGTTCTTC.

This chain connects TRBV7-8 to TRBJ1-4; D gene ambiguous. The V gene lost 1 base and the J gene lost 5 bases, with 8 bases spanning the gap. The CDR3 covers 14 residues. Germline V gene lookup returns CDR1 SGHVS and CDR2 FQNEAQ. In DNA form, the CDR3 reads TGTGCCAGCAGCTTAGGGAAGCCAAATGAAAAACTGTTTTTT. Its translation is CASSLGKPNEKLFF.

This clone was recorded a few times. The V and J genes are TRBV29-1 and TRBJ1-1; D not resolved. Germline lookup yields CDR1 SQVTM and CDR2 ANQGSEA. The V and J ends lost 7 bases and 2 bases respectively, with 8 bases between them. This CDR3 is built from 11 residues. The CDR3 DNA is TGCAGCGCCTCCGACAACACTGAAGCTTTCTTT. Translation: CSASDNTEAFF.

This clone was picked up a small number of times. The gene calls are TRBV27 and TRBJ1-6; D call uncertain. The length of the CDR3 is 13 residues. Trimming cost V 7 bases and J 3 bases, with 7 bases left between them. Per germline, CDR1 MNHEY and CDR2 SMNVEV (reference sequence). The chain's CDR3 is CASTPYYNSPLHF. The CDR3 nucleotides are TGTGCCAGCACCCCTTACTATAATTCACCCCTCCACTTT.

This chain connects TRBV11-3 to TRBJ2-7; D might be TRBD1 or TRBD2, each matching 6 bases. The CDR3 covers 17 residues. CDR1 is SGHNT and CDR2 is YENEEA in the germline V gene. Trimming left V 4 bases short and J 0 bases short, with 19 bases between. CDR3 sequence (DNA): TGTGCCAGCAGCTCAAAAAGGGGGGACGGGGGCTCCTACGAGCAGTACTTC. Translated: CASSSKRGDGGSYEQYF.

This rearrangement joins TRBV5-1 to TRBJ1-1; D gene uncertain. The CDR3 length is 16 residues. The V gene lost 0 bases and the J gene lost 0 bases, with 12 bases spanning the gap. Germline CDR1 SGHRS, CDR2 YFSETQ. The CDR3, as DNA: TGCGCCAGCAGCTTGGACCCAAGTAGCTTGAACACTGAAGCTTTCTTT. Translated: CASSLDPSSLNTEAFF.

The chain joins TRBV6-2 or TRBV6-3 to TRBJ1-4; no reliable D call. This CDR3 contains 10 residues. The V and J ends lost 5 bases and 11 bases respectively, with 6 bases between them. Germline lookup yields CDR1 MNHEY and CDR2 SVGEGT. CDR3 sequence reads: CASSPQKLFF. As DNA, the CDR3 is TGTGCCAGCAGTCCGCAGAAACTGTTTTTT.

The chain uses TRBV6-2 or TRBV6-3 and TRBJ2-7; D remains ambiguous. V lost 1 base, J lost 6 bases, and 10 bases lay in between. The CDR3 sequence is 13 residues long. Germline V gene sequence: CDR1 MNHEY, CDR2 SVGEGT. The DNA for the CDR3 is TGTGCCAGCAGTTACTACGGTAGTAGCGAGCAGTACTTC. It encodes CASSYYGSSEQYF.

The rearrangement uses TRBV19 and TRBJ1-5; D uncertain. The V end lost 3 bases, the J end lost 7 bases, and 7 bases lay between the germline ends. Germline V gives CDR1 LNHDA, CDR2 SQIVND (reference sequence). The CDR3 loop spans 12 amino acids. CDR3: CASSMINQPQHF. Written as DNA, the CDR3 is TGTGCCAGTAGTATGATCAACCAGCCCCAGCATTTT. Filled out from reference TRBV19 and TRBJ1-5, the complete variable domain reads DGGITQSPKYLFRKEGQNVTLSCEQNLNHDAMYWYRQDPGQGLRLIYYSQIVNDFQKGDIAEGYSVSREKKESFPLTVTSAQKNPTAFYLCASSMINQPQHFGDGTRLSIL.